These T cell receptor beta chains were read from a single sample in a study of cytomegalovirus exposure and HLA in healthy donors. Data came from immunoSEQ multiplex PCR; TCRdb stores just in-frame clones and leaves some out. The sample lists around 110,000 clones; 55% to 65% were seen once. Specimen: PBMCs. All receptors come from a woman aged 30 to 39 in good health and CMV-seronegative. The CDR3 runs from the conserved cysteine through the conserved F or W. Each record gives: clone size, D gene, J gene, V gene, CDR3 protein, CDR3 DNA. D genes are given only for firm matches. The size of a clone is reported for some rows only, either as once, few or many, or as a class for expanded clones.

once	TRBD2	TRBJ2-3	TRBV5-1	CASSLGASGRTDTQYF	TGCGCCAGCAGCTTGGGGGCTAGCGGCCGCACAGATACGCAGTATTTT
.	.	TRBJ2-1	TRBV10-1	CASSEMGGSGEQFF	TGCGCCAGCAGTGAGATGGGGGGTTCGGGTGAGCAGTTCTTC
.	.	TRBJ1-2	TRBV13	CASTLRPTGANYGYTF	TGTGCCAGCACTCTTAGGCCGACAGGTGCAAACTATGGCTACACCTTC
.	.	TRBJ2-7	TRBV7-9	CASSKSDRNPYEQYF	TGTGCCAGCAGCAAGTCCGACAGGAATCCTTACGAGCAGTACTTC
.	.	TRBJ1-1	TRBV16	CASSQSDSTEAFF	TGTGCCAGCAGCCAATCTGACAGCACTGAAGCTTTCTTT
.	.	TRBJ1-5	TRBV28	CASSLGRVNQPQHF	TGTGCCAGCAGTTTGGGCAGGGTAAATCAGCCCCAGCATTTT
once	TRBD2	TRBJ2-1	TRBV7-3	CASSSGLPAGLNEQFF	TGTGCCAGCAGCTCGGGACTACCCGCGGGCCTGAATGAGCAGTTCTTC
.	TRBD2	TRBJ2-3	TRBV2	CVSRELAGATDTQYF	TGTGTCAGCAGAGAACTAGCGGGAGCAACAGATACGCAGTATTTT
.	.	TRBJ1-4	TRBV15	CATSMRGGGEKLFF	TGTGCCACCAGCATGAGGGGTGGGGGGGAAAAACTGTTTTTT
few	.	TRBJ1-1	TRBV18	CASSPPVGAMNTEAFF	TGTGCCAGCTCACCACCTGTGGGGGCGATGAACACTGAAGCTTTCTTT
.	.	TRBJ2-3	TRBV9	CASSVVASVPDTQYF	TGTGCCAGCAGCGTAGTGGCTAGCGTTCCAGATACGCAGTATTTT
.	TRBD1	TRBJ2-3	TRBV6-1	CASSESLGGKDTQYF	TGTGCCAGCAGTGAAAGTTTAGGGGGCAAAGATACGCAGTATTTT
.	TRBD1	TRBJ2-7	TRBV5-8	CASSPTGFGREQYF	TGTGCCAGCAGCCCGACAGGGTTTGGTAGGGAGCAGTACTTC
.	.	TRBJ1-5	TRBV6-1	CASSVRTAQDQPQHF	TGTGCCAGCAGTGTTAGAACGGCACAGGATCAGCCCCAGCATTTT
.	TRBD1	TRBJ1-2	TRBV5-6	CASSFGDRTLYVYGYTF	TGTGCCAGCAGCTTTGGGGACAGGACCCTCTATGTCTATGGCTACACCTTC
few	TRBD2	TRBJ2-1	TRBV4-3	CASSQETSGRALDEQFF	TGCGCCAGCAGCCAAGAGACTAGCGGGAGGGCCTTGGATGAGCAGTTCTTC